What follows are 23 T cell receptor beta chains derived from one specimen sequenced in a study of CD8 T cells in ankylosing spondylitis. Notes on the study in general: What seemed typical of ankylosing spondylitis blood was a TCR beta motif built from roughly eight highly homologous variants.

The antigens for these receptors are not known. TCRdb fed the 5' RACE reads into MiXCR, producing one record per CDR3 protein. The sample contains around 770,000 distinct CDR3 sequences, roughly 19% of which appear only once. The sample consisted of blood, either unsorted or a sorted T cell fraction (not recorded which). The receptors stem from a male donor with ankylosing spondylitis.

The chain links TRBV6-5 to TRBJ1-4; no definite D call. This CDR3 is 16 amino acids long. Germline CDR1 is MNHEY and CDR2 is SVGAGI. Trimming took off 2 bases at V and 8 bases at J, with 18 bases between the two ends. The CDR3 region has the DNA TGTGCCAGCAGTTACCAGGTCGCCACCGCGTTAGAAAAACTGTTTTTT. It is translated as CASSYQVATALEKLFF.

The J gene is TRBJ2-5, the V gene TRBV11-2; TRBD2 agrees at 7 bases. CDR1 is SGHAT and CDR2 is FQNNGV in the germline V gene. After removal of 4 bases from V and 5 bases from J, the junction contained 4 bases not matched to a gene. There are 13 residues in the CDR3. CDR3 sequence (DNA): TGTGCCAGCAGCTCTTATAGCGGGGAGACCCAGTACTTC. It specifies CASSSYSGETQYF.

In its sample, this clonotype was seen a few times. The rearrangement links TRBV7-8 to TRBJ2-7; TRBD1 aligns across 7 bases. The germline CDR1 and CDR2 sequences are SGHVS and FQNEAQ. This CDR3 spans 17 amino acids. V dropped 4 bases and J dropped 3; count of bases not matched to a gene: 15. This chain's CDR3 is CASSSPIVRDRSYEQYF. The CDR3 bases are TGTGCCAGCAGCTCGCCGATAGTCCGGGACAGAAGCTACGAGCAGTACTTC. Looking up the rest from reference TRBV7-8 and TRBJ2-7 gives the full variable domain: GAGVSQSPRYKVAKRGQDVALRCDPISGHVSLFWYQQALGQGPEFLTYFQNEAQLDKSGLPSDRFFAERPEGSVSTLKIQRTQQEDSAVYLCASSSPIVRDRSYEQYFGPGTRLTVT.

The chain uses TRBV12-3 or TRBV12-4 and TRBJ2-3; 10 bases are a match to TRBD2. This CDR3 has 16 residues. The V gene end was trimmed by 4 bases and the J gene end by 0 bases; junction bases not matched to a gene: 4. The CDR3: CASSSGLASSTDTQYF. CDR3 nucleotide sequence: TGTGCCAGCAGTTCGGGACTAGCGTCTAGCACAGATACGCAGTATTTT.

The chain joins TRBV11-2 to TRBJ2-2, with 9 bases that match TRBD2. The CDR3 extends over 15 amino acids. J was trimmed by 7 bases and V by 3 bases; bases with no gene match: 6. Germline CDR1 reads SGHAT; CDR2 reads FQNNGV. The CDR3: CASSFSGSRHGELFF. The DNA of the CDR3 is TGTGCCAGCAGCTTTAGCGGGAGTAGGCACGGGGAGCTGTTTTTT.

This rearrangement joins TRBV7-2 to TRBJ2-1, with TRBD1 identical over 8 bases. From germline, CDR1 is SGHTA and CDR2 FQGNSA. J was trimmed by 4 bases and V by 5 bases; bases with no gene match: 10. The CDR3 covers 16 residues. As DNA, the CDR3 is TGTGCCAGCAGCGTAGGACAGGGCGCCCCTTACAATGAGCAGTTCTTC. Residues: CASSVGQGAPYNEQFF.

The CDR3 nucleotides read TGTGCCAGCAGTTACGGGTTGGCGGGAGGCCCTCAGCCCCAGCATTTT. As protein: CASSYGLAGGPQPQHF. The rearrangement joins TRBV6-2 or TRBV6-3 to TRBJ1-5; D is uncertain. The V end lost 2 bases, the J end lost 6 bases, and 17 bases lay between the germline ends. The V gene's germline CDR1 is MNHEY and CDR2 SVGEGT. This CDR3 has 16 amino acids.

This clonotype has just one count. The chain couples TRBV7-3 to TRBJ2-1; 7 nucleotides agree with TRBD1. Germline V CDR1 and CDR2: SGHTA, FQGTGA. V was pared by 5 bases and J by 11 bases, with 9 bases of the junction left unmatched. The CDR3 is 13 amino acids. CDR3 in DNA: TGTGCCAGCAGCCCCGACAGGGAATCTAAGCAGTTCTTC. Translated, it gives CASSPDRESKQFF. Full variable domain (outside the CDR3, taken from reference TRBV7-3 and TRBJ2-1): GAGVSQTPSNKVTEKGKYVELRCDPISGHTALYWYRQSLGQGPEFLIYFQGTGAADDSGLPNDRFFAVRPEGSVSTLKIQRTERGDSAVYLCASSPDRESKQFFGPGTRLTVL.

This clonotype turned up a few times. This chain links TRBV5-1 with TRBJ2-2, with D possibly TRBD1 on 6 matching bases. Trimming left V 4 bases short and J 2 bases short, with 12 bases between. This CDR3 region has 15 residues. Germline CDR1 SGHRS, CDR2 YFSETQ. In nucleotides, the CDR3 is TGCGCCAGCAGCAGGCCACAGGGTAACACCGGGGAGCTGTTTTTT. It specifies CASSRPQGNTGELFF.

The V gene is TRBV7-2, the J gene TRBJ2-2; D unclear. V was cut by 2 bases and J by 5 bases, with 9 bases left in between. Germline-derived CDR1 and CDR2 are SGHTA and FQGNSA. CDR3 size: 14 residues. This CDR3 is CASSLNSATGELFF. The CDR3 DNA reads TGTGCCAGCAGCTTAAACAGCGCGACCGGGGAGCTGTTTTTT.

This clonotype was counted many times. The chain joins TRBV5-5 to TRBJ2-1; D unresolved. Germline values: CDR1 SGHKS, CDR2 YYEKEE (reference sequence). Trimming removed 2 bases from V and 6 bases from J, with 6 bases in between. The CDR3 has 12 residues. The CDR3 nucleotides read TGTGCCAGCAGCTTTAGCATCAATGAGCAGTTCTTC. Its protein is CASSFSINEQFF.

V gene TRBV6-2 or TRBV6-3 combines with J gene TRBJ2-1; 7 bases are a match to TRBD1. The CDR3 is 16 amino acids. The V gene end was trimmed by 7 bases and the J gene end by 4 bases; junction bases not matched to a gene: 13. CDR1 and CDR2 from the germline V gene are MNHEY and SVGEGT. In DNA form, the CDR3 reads TGTGCCAGCAAAGTGGAAGGGGGCTATGTTTACAATGAGCAGTTCTTC. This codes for CASKVEGGYVYNEQFF.

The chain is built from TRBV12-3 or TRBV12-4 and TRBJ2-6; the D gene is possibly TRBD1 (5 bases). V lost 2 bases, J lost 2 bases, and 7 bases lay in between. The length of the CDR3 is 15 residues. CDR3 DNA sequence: TGTGCCAGCAGTTTAATGGGGCCTGGGGCCAACGTCCTGACTTTC. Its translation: CASSLMGPGANVLTF.

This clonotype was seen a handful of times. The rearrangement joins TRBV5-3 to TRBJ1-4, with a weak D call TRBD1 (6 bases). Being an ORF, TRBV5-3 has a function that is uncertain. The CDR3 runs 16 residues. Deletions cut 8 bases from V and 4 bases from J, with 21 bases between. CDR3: CASVITPGGRNEKLFF. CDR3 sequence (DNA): TGTGCCAGTGTCATCACCCCGGGGGGCCGTAATGAAAAACTGTTTTTT.

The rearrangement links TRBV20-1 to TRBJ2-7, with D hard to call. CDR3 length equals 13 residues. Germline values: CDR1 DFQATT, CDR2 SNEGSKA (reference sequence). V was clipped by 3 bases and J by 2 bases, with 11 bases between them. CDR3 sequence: CSASKAPPYEQYF. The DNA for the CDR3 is TGCAGTGCTAGTAAGGCACCCCCCTACGAGCAGTACTTC.

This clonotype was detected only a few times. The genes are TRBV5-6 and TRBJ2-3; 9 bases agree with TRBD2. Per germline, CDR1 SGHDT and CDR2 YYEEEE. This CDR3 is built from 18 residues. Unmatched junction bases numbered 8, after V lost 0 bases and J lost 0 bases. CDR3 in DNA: TGTGCCAGCAGCTTGGTGGGTAGCGGGAGTTGGAGCACAGATACGCAGTATTTT. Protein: CASSLVGSGSWSTDTQYF.

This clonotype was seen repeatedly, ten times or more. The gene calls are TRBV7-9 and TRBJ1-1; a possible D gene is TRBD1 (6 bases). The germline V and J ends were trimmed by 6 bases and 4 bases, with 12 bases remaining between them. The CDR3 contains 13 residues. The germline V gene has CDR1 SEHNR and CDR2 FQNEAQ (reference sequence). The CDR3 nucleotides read TGTGCCAGCAGTCCCAAGGGGGGCACTGAAGCTTTCTTT. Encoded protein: CASSPKGGTEAFF.

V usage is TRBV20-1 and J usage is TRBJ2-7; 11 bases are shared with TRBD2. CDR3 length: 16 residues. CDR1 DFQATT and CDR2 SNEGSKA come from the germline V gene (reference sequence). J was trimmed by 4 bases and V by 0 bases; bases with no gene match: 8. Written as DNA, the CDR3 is TGCAGTGCTAGAGATGGGGCTAGCGGGGGGCCATACGAGCAGTACTTC. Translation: CSARDGASGGPYEQYF.

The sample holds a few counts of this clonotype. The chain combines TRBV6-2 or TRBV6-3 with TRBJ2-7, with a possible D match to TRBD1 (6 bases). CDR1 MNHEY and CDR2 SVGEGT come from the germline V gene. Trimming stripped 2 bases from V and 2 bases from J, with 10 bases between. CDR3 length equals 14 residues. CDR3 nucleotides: TGTGCCAGCAGTTACGCCGGGACAACCTACGAGCAGTACTTC. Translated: CASSYAGTTYEQYF.

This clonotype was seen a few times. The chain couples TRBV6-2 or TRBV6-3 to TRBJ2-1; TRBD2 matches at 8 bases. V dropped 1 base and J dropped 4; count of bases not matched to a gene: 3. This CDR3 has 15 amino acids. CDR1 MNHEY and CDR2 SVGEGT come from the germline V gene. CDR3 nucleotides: TGTGCCAGCAGTTACTTGGGACTAGAATACAATGAGCAGTTCTTC. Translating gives CASSYLGLEYNEQFF.

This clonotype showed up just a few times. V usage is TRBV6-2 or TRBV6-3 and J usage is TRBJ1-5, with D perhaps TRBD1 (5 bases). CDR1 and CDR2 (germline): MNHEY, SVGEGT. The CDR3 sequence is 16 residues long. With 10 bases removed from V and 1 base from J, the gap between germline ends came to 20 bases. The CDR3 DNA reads TGTGCCACTAGCCCAACCAGGGTTTCGAGCAATCAGCCCCAGCATTTT. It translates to CATSPTRVSSNQPQHF.

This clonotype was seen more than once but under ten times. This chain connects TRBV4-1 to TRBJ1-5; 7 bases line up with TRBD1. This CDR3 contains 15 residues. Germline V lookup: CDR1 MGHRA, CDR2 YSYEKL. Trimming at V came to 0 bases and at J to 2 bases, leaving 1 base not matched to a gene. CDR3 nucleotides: TGCGCCAGCAGCCAAGAAACAGGGGGCAATCAGCCCCAGCATTTT. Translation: CASSQETGGNQPQHF.

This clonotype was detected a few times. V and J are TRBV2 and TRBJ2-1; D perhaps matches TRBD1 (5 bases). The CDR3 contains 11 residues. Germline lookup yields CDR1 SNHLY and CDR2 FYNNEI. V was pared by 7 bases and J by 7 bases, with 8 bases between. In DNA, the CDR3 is TGTGCCAGCAAGCAGGGTAATGAGCAGTTCTTC. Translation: CASKQGNEQFF.